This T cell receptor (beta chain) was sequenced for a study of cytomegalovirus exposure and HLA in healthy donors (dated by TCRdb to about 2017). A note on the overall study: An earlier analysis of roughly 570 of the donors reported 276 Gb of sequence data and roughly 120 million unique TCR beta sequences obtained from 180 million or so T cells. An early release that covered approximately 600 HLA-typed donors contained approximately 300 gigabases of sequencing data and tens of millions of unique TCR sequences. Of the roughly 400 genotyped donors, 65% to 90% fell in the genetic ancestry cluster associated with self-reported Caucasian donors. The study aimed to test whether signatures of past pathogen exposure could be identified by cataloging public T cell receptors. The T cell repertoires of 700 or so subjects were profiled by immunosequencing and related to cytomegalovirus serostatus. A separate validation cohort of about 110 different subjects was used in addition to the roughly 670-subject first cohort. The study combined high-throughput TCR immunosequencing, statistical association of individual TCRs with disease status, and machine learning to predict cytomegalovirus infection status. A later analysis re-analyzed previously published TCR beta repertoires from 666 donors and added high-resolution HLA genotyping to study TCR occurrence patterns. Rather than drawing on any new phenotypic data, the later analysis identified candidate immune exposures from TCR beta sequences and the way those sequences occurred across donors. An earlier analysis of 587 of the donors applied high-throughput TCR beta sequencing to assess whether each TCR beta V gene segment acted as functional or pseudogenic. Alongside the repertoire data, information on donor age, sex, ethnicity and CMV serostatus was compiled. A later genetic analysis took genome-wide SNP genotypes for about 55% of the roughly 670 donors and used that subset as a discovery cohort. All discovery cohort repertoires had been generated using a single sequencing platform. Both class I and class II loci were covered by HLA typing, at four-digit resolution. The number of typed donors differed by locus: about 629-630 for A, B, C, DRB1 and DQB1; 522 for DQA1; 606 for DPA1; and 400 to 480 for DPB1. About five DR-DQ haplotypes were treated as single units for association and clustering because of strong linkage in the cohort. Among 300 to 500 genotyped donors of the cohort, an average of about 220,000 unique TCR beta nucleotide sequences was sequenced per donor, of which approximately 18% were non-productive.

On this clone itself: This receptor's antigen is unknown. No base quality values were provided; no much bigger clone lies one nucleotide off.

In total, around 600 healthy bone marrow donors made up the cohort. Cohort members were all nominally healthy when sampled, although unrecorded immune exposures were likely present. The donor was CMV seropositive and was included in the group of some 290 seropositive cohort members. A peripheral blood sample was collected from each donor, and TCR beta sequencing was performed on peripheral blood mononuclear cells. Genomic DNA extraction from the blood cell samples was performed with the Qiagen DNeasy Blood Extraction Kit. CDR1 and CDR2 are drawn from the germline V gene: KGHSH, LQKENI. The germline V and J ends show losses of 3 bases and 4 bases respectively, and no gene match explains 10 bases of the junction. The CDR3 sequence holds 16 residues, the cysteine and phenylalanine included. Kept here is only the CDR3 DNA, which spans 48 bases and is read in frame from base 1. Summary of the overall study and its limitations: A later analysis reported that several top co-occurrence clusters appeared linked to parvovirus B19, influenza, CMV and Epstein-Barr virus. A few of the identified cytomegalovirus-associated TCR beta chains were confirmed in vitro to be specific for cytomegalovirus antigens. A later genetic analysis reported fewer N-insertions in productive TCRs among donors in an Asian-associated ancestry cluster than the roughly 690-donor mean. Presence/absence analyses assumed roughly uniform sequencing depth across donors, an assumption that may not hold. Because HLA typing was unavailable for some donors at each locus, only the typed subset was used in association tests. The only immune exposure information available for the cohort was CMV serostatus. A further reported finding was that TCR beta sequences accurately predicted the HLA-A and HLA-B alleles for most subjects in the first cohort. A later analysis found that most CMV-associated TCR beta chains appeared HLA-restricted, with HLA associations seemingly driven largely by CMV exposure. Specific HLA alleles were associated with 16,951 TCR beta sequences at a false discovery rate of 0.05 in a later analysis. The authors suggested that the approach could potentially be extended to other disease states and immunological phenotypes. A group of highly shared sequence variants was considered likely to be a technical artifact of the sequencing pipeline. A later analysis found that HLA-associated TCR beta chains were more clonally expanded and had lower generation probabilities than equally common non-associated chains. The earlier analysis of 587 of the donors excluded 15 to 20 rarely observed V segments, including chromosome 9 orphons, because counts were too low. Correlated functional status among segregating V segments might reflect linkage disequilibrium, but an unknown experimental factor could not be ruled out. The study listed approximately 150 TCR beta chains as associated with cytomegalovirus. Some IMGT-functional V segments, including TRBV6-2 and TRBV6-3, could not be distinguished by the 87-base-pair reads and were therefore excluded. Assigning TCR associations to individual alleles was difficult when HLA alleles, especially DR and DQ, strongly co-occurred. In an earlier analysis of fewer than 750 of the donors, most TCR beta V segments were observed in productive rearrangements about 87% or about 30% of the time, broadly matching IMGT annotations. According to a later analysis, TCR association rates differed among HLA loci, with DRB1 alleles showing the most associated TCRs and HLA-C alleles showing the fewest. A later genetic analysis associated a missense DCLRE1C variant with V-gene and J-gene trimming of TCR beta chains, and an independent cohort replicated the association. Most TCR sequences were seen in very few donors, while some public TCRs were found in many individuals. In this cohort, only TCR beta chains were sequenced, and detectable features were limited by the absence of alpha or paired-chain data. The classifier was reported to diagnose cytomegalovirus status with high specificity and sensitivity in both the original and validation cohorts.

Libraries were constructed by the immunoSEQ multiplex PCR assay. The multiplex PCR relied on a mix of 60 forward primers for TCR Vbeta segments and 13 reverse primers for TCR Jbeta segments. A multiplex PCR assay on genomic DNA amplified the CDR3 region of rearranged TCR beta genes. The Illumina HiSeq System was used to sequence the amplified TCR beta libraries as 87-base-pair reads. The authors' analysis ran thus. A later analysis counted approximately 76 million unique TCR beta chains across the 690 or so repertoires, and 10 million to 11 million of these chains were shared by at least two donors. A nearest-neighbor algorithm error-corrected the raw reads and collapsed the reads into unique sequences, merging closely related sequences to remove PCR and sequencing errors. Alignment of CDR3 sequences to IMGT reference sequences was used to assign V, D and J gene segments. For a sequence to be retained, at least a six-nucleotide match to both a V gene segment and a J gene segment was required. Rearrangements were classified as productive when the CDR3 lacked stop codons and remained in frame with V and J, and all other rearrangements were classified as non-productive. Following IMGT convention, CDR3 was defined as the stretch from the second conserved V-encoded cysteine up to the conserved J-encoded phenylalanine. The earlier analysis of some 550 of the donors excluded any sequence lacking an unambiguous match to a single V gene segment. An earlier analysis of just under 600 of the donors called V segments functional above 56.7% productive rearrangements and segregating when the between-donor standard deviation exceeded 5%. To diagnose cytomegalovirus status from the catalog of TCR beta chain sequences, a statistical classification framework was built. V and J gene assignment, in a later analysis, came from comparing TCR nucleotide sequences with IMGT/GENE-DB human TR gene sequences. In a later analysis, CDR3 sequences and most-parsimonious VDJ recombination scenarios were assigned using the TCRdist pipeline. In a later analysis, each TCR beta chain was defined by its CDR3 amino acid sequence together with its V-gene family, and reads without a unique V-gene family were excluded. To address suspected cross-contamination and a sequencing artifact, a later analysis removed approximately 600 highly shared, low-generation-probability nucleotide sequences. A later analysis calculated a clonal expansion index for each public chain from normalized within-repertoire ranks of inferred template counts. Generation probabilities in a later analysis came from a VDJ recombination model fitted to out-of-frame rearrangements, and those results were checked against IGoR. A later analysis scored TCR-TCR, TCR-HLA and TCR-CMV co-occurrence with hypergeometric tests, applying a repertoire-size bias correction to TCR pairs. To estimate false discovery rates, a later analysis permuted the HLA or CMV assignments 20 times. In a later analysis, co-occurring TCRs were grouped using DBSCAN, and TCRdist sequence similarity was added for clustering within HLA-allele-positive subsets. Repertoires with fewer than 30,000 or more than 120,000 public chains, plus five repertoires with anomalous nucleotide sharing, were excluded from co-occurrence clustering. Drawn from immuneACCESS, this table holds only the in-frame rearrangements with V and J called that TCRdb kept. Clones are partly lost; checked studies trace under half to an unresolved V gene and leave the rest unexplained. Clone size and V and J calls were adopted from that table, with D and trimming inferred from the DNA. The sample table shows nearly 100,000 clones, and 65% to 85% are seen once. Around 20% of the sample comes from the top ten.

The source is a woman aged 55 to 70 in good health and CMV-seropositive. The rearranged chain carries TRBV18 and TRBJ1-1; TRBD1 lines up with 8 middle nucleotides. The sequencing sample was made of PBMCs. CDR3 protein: CASSPGQGPLGTEAFF. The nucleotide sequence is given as TGTGCCAGCTCACCCGGACAGGGACCGCTCGGCACTGAAGCTTTCTTT.